The text below deals with one T cell receptor (beta chain). The antigen is undetermined. Use of 60 Vbeta and 13 Jbeta primers characterized the PCR. Repertoires were generated with immunoSEQ multiplex PCR, while TCRdb's copy carries only in-frame clones and drops some. The sample contains 65,000 to 85,000 clones, around four fifths of which appear only once. The data belong to a study of cytomegalovirus exposure and HLA in healthy donors. As for the study in general: From donors who were HLA-typed, an early data release held 81 million or so unique TCRs. General observations from the study: The authors judged a highly shared variant cluster likely a sequencing artifact.

Between the trimmed V and J ends, which lost 1 base and 0 bases, there was a span of 5 bases. Germline assignment: CDR1 GTSNPN and CDR2 SVGIG (reference sequence). The CDR3 runs to 13 residues. The donors (healthy individuals) were bone marrow donors. The V gene is TRBV30, the J gene TRBJ2-3; D is ambiguous. The sample taken for sequencing was PBMCs. This TCR derives from a man aged 50 to 60 in good health and CMV-seropositive. The CDR3 loop reads CAWSGGSTDTQYF. In nucleotides, the CDR3 is TGTGCCTGGAGTGGTGGCAGCACAGATACGCAGTATTTT.